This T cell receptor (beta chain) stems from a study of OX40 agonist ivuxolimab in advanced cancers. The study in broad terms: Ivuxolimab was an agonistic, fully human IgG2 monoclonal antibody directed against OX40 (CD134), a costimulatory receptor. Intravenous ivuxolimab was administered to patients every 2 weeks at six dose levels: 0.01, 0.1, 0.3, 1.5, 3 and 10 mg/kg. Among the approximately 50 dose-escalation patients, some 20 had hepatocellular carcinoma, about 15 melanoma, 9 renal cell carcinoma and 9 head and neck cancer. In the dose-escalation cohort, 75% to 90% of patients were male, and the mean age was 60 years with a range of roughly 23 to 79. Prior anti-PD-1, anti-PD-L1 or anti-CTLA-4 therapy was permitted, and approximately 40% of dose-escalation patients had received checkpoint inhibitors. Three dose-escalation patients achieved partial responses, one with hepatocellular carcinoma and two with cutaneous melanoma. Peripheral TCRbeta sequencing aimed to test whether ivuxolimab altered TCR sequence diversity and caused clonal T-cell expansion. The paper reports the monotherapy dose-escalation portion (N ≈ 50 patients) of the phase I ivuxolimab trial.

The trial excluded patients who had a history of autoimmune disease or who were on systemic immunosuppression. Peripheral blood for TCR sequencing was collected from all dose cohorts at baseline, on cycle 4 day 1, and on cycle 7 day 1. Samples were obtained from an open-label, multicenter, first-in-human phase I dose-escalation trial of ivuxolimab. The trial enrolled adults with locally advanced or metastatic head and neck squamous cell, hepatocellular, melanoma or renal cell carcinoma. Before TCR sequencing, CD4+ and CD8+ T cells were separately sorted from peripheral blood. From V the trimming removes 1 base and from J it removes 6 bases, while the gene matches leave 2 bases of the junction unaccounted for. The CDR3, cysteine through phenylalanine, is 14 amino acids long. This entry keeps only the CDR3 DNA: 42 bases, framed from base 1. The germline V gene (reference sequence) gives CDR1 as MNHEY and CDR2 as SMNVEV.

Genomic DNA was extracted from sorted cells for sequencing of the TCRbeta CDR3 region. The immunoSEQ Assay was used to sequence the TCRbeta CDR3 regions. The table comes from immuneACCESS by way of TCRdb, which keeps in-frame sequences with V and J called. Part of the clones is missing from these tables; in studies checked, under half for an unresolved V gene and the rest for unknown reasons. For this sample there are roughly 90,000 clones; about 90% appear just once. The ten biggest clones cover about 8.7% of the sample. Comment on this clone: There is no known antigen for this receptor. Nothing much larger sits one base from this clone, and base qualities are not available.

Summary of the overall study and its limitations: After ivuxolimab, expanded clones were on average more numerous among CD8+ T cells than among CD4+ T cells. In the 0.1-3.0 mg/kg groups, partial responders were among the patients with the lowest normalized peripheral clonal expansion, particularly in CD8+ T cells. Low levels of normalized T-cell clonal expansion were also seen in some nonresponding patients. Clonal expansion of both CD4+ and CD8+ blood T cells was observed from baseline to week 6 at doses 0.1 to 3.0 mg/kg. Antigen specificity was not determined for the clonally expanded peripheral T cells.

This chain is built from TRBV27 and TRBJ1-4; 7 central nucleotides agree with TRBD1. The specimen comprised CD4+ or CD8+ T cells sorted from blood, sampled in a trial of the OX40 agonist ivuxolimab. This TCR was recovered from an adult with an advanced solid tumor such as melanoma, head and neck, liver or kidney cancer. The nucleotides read TGTGCCAGCAGTTTATGGCAGGGGGATGAAAAACTGTTTTTT. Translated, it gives CASSLWQGDEKLFF.